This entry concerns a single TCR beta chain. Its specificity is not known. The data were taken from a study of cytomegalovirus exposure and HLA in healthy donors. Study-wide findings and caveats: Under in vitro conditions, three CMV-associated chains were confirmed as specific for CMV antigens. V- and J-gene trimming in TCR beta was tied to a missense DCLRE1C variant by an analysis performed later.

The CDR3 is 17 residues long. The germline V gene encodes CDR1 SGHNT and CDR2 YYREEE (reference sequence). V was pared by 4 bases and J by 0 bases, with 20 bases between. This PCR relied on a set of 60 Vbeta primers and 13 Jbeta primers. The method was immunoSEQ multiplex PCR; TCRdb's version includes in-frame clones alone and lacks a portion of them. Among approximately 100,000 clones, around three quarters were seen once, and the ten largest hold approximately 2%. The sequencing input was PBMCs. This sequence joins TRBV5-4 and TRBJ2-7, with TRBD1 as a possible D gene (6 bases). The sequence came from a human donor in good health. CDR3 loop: CASSTRLRGLSSYEQYF. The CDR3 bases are TGTGCCAGCAGCACCCGCCTCAGGGGCCTTAGCTCCTACGAGCAGTACTTC. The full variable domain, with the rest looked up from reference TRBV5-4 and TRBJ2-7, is ETGVTQSPTHLIKTRGQQVTLRCSSQSGHNTVSWYQQALGQGPQFIFQYYREEENGRGNFPPRFSGLQFPNYSSELNVNALELDDSALYLCASSTRLRGLSSYEQYFGPGTRLTVT.